The entry that follows covers one T cell receptor beta chain sequence. Its antigen is still unknown. Germline V gene sequence: CDR1 LNHNV, CDR2 YYDKDF (reference sequence). Trimming took 6 bases from V and 9 from J, leaving 12 bases between them. This CDR3 region has 12 residues. The data were taken from a study of shared clonotypes between healthy human individuals. On the study more broadly: Three plates were used per donor for CD4 naive, three for CD4 memory, two for CD8 naive and one for CD8 memory. Study results and limitations: Sorted-subset samples were not fully sequenced, rarefaction indicated.

Naive CD8 populations comprised CD45RO-negative cells positively selected for CCR7, excluding terminally differentiated effector memory CD45RA+ cells. Some clones are missing from TCRdb's copy, which holds only in-frame ones; the method was immunoSEQ multiplex PCR. The table includes 550,000 to 650,000 clones, 90% to 97% detected once. The source of this sequence is a woman aged 30 to 39 in good health. V gene TRBV15 combines with J gene TRBJ2-1; no clear D. The sample consisted of naive CD8+ T cells sorted from blood. The CDR3 DNA follows: TGTGCCACCAGGACGGGTAATGCTGAGCAGTTCTTC. Encoded protein: CATRTGNAEQFF.